The 5 T cell receptor beta chains below all came from one sample that was sequenced in a study of blood T cell repertoires in COVID-19. The protocol was immunoSEQ multiplex PCR, while the TCRdb copy is restricted to in-frame clones and leaves out a portion. The sample lists some 300,000 clones, over 85% occurring once. The sequencing sample was made of peripheral blood. Receptors were obtained from a woman aged 25 to 39 with COVID-19, enrolled during active disease.

The chain couples TRBV7-9 to TRBJ1-6, with D tentatively TRBD1 (5 bases). V lost 0 bases to trimming and J lost 7 bases, with 10 bases between them. The germline gives CDR1 SEHNR, CDR2 FQNEAQ (reference sequence). This CDR3 has 15 residues. The CDR3 loop reads CASSLAETENSPLHF. The DNA for the CDR3 is TGTGCCAGCAGCTTAGCGGAGACAGAGAATTCACCCCTCCACTTT. Complete variable domain (other parts from reference TRBV7-9 and TRBJ1-6): DTGVSQNPRHKITKRGQNVTFRCDPISEHNRLYWYRQTLGQGPEFLTYFQNEAQLEKSRLLSDRFSAERPKGSFSTLEIQRTEQGDSAMYLCASSLAETENSPLHFGNGTRLTVT.

This sequence joins TRBV11-2 and TRBJ2-5, with 9 bases lining up with TRBD2. CDR3 size: 18 residues. In germline, CDR1 is SGHAT, CDR2 FQNNGV. V shed 2 bases, J shed 5 bases, and the junction held 15 bases outside the gene matches. CDR3 DNA sequence: TGTGCCAGCAGCTTACGTCCGCGGGGGGGCAGCAGGGGTGAGACCCAGTACTTC. Translation gives CASSLRPRGGSRGETQYF.

The rearrangement joins TRBV2 to TRBJ1-1; D is unclear. Trimming cost V 7 bases and J 1 base, with 13 bases left between them. The CDR3 is made up of 14 amino acids. Germline CDR1 reads SNHLY; CDR2 reads FYNNEI. The CDR3 region is CASTAAAGNTEAFF. CDR3 DNA: TGTGCCAGCACCGCAGCCGCGGGGAACACTGAAGCTTTCTTT.

V gene TRBV7-8 combines with J gene TRBJ2-7; possible D gene TRBD1, 5 bases. The V and J ends lost 5 bases and 3 bases respectively, with 11 bases between them. CDR1 SGHVS and CDR2 FQNEAQ come from the germline V gene. This CDR3 comprises 13 residues. Here the CDR3 DNA reads TGTGCCAGCAGCGACAGACCAAGCTACGAGCAGTACTTC. This encodes CASSDRPSYEQYF.

This clone turned up a few times. The chain carries TRBV4-1 and TRBJ1-2; 7 bases map to TRBD1. The ends lost 4 bases at V and 3 bases at J; junction bases unmatched: 8. The germline V gene encodes CDR1 MGHRA and CDR2 YSYEKL. The CDR3 totals 15 residues. CDR3 sequence reads: CASSLGTAYDYGYTF. In nucleotides, the CDR3 is TGCGCCAGCAGCCTTGGGACAGCATACGACTATGGCTACACCTTC.